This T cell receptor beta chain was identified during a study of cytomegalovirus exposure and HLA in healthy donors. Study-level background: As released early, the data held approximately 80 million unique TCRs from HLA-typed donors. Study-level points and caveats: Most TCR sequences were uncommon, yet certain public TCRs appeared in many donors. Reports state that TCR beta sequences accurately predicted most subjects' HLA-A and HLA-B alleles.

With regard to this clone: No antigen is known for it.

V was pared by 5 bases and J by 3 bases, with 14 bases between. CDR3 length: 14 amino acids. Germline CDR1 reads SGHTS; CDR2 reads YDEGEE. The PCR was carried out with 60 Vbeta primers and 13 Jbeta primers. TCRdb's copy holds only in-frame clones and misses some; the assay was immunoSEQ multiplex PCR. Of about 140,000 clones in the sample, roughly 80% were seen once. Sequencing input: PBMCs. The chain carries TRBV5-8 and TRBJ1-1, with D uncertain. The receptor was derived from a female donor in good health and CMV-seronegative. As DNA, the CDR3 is TGTGCCAGCAGAGTCGAGGGTTATCACACTGAAGCTTTCTTT. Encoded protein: CASRVEGYHTEAFF.